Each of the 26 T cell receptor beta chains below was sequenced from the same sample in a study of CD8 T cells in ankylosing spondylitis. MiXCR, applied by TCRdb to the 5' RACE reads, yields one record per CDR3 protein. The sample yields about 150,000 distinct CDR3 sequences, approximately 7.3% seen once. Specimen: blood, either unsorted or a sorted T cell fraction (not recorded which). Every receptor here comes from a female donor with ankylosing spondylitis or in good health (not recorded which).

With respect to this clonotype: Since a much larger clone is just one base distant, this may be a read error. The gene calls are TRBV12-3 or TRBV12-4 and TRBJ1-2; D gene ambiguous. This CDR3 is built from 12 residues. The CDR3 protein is CASSQTAYGYIF. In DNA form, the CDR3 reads TGTGCCAGCAGTCAGACGGCCTATGGCTACATCTTC.

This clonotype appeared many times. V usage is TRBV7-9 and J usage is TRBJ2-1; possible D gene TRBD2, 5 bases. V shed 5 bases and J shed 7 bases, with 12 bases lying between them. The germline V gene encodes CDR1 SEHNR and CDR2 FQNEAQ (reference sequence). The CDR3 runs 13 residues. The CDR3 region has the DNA TGTGCCAGCAGCGGAGGTGTGGGGAATGAGCAGTTCTTC. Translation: CASSGGVGNEQFF.

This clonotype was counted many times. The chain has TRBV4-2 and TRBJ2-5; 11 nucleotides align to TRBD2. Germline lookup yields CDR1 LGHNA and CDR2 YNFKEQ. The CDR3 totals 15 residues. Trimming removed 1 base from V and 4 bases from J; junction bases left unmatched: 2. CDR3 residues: CASSQGGLAGETQYF. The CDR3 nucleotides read TGTGCCAGCAGCCAAGGTGGACTAGCGGGAGAGACCCAGTACTTC.

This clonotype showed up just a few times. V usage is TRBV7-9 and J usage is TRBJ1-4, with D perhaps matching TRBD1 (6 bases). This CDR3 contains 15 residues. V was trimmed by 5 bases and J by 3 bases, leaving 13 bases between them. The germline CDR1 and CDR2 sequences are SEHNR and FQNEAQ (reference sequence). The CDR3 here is CASSPQGSANEKLFF. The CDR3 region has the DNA TGTGCCAGCAGCCCGCAGGGGAGCGCTAATGAAAAACTGTTTTTT.

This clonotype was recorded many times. The CDR3 DNA is TGTGCCAGCAGCGGAGGTTTCTCTGGAAACACCATATATTTT. It yields the protein CASSGGFSGNTIYF. The rearrangement joins TRBV2 to TRBJ1-3; no clear D gene. From germline, CDR1 is SNHLY and CDR2 FYNNEI. The CDR3 covers 14 residues. Trimming stripped 6 bases from V and 0 bases from J, with 9 bases between.

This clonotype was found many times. The CDR3 is CSARDHRVYYGYTF. CDR3 DNA: TGCAGTGCTAGAGATCATCGGGTTTACTATGGCTACACCTTC. The chain combines TRBV20-1 with TRBJ1-2; D call uncertain. V was pared by 0 bases and J by 3 bases, with 11 bases between. CDR3 length: 14 amino acids. CDR1 and CDR2 from the germline V gene are DFQATT and SNEGSKA (reference sequence).

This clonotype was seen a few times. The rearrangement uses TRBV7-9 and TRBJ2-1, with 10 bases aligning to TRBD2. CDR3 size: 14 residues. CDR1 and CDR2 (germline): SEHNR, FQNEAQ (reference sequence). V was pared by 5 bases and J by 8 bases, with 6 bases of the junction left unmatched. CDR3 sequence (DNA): TGTGCCAGCAGCGCGGGACTAGCGATTGATGAGCAGTTCTTC. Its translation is CASSAGLAIDEQFF.

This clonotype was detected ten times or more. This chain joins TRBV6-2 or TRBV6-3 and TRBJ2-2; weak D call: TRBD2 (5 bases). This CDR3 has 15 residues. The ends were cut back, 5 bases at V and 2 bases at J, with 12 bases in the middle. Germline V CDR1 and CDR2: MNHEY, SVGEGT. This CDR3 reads CASSPRLQNTGELFF. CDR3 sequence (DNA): TGTGCCAGCAGTCCGCGACTACAAAACACCGGGGAGCTGTTTTTT.

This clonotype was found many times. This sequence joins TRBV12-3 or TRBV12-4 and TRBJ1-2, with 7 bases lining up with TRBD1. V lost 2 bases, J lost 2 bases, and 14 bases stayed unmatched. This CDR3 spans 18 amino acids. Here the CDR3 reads CASSLYSIREGANYGYTF. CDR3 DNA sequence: TGTGCCAGCAGTTTATACAGTATTCGCGAGGGGGCCAACTATGGCTACACCTTC.

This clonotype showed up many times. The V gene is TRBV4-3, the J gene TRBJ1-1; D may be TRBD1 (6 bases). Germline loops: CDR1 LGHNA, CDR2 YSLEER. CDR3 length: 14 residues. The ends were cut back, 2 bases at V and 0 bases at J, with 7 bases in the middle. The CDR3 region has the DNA TGCGCCAGCAGCCAACAGGGGATGAACACTGAAGCTTTCTTT. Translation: CASSQQGMNTEAFF.

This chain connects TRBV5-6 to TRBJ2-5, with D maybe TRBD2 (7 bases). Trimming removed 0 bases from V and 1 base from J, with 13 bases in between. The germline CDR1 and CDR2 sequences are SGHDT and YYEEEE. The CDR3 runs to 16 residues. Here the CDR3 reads CASSLEGGEIQETQYF. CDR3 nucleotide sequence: TGTGCCAGCAGCTTGGAAGGGGGGGAGATCCAAGAGACCCAGTACTTC. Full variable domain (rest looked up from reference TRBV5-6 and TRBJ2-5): DAGVTQSPTHLIKTRGQQVTLRCSPKSGHDTVSWYQQALGQGPQFIFQYYEEEERQRGNFPDRFSGHQFPNYSSELNVNALLLGDSALYLCASSLEGGEIQETQYFGPGTRLLVL.

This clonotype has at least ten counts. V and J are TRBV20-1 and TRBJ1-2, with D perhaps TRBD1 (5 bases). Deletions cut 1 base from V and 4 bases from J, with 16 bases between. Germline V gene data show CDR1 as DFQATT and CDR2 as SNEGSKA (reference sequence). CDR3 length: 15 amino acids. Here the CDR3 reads CSARAPGRGLYGYTF. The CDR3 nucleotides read TGCAGTGCTAGAGCCCCCGGGAGGGGCCTCTATGGCTACACCTTC.

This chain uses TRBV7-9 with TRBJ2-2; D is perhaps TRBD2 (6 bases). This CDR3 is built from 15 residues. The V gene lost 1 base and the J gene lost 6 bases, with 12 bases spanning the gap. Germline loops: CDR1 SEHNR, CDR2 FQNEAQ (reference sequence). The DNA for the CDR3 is TGTGCCAGCAGCTTAGAGTGGCGGGAATCCGGGGAGCTGTTTTTT. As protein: CASSLEWRESGELFF.

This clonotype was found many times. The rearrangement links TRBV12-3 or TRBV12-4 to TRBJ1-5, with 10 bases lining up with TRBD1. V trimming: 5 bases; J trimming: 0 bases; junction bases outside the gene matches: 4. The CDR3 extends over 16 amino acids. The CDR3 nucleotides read TGTGCCAGCAGTCCCGGGACAGGGGATAGCAATCAGCCCCAGCATTTT. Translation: CASSPGTGDSNQPQHF.

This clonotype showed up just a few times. For the CDR3, the DNA is TGTGCCAGCCGGGGTCTCTCCTACGAGCAGTACTTC. Encoded protein: CASRGLSYEQYF. The chain couples TRBV28 to TRBJ2-7; possibly TRBD2 for D (5 bases). Germline V gene lookup returns CDR1 MDHEN and CDR2 SYDVKM. V lost 8 bases and J 0 bases, leaving 8 bases between the germline ends. The CDR3 totals 12 residues.

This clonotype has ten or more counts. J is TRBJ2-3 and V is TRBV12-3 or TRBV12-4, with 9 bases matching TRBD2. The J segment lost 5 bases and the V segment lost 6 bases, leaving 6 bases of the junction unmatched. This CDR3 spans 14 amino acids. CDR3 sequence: CASSPGLAVDTQYF. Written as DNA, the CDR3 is TGTGCCAGCAGCCCGGGACTAGCAGTAGATACGCAGTATTTT.

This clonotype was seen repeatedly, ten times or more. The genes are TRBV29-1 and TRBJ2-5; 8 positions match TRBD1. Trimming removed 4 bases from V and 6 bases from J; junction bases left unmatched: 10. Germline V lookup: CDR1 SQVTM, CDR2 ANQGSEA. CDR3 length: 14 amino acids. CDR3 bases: TGCAGCGTTGCCCGAGGAGGACAGGGAAAGACCCAGTACTTC. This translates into CSVARGGQGKTQYF. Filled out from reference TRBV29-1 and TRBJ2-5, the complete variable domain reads SAVISQKPSRDICQRGTSLTIQCQVDSQVTMMFWYRQQPGQSLTLIATANQGSEATYESGFVIDKFPISRPNLTFSTLTVSNMSPEDSSIYLCSVARGGQGKTQYFGPGTRLLVL.

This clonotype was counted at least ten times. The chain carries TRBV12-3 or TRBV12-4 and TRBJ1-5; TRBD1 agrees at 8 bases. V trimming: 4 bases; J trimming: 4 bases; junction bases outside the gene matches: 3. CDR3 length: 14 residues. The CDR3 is CASSWGTGNQPQHF. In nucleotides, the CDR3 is TGTGCCAGCAGTTGGGGGACAGGTAATCAGCCCCAGCATTTT.

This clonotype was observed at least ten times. The DNA of the CDR3 is TGTGCCAGCAGCCCGAAGACAGATAGGAATGAGCAGTTCTTC. It codes for CASSPKTDRNEQFF. V gene TRBV7-9 combines with J gene TRBJ2-1; the D gene is possibly TRBD1 (5 bases). This CDR3 region has 14 residues. Between the trimmed V and J ends, which lost 5 bases and 7 bases, there was a span of 15 bases. Germline V lookup: CDR1 SEHNR, CDR2 FQNEAQ (reference sequence).

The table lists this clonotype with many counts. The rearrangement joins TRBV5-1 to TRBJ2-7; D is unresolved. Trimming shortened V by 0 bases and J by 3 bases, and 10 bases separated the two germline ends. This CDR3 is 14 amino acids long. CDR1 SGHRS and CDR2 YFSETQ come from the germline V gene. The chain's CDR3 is CASSLDSQLYEQYF. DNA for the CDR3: TGCGCCAGCAGCTTGGATAGCCAACTCTACGAGCAGTACTTC.

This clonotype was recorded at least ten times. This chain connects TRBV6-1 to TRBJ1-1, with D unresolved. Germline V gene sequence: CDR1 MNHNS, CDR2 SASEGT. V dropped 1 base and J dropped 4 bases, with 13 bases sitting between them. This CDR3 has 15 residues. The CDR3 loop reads CASSEVRAFRTEAFF. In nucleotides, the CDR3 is TGTGCCAGCAGTGAAGTTCGGGCGTTTCGCACTGAAGCTTTCTTT.

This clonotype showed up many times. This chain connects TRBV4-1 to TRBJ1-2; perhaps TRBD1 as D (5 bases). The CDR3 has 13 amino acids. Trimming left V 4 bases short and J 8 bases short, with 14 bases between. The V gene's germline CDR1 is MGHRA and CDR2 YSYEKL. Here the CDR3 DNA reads TGCGCCAGCAGCCCCGGTGGGGCGGGAGGCTACACCTTC. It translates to CASSPGGAGGYTF.

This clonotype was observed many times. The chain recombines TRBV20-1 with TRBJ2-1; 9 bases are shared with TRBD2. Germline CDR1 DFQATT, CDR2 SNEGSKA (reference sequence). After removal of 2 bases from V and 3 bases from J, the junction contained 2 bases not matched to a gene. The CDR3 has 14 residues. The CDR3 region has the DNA TGCAGTGCTAGATCAGCGGGGGGCTACAATGAGCAGTTCTTC. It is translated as CSARSAGGYNEQFF.

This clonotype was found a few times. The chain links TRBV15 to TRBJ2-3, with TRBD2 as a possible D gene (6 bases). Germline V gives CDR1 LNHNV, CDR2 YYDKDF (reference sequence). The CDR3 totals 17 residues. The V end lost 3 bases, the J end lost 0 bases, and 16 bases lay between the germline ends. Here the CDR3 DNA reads TGTGCCACCAGCAGCGGAGCGGAGCGGGCTAGCACAGATACGCAGTATTTT. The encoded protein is CATSSGAERASTDTQYF.

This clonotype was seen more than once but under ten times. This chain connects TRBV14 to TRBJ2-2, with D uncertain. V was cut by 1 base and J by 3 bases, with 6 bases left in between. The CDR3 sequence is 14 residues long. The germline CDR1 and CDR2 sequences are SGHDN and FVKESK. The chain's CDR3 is CASSQVGYTGELFF. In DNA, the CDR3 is TGTGCCAGCAGCCAAGTTGGATACACCGGGGAGCTGTTTTTT.

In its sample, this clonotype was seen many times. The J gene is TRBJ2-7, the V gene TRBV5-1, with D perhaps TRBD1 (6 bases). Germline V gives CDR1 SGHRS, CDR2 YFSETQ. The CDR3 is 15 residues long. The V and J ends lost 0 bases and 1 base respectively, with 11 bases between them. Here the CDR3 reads CASSLGTGRSYEQYF. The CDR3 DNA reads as TGCGCCAGCAGCTTGGGTACAGGGCGGTCCTACGAGCAGTACTTC.